Detailed here is one TCR beta chain. Donors had no recently reported acute infections or vaccinations and were HIV-negative. Both subsets, CD45RA+ naive and CD45RA-negative memory, were split from the CD4+ cells. This entry is derived from a study of shared clonotypes between healthy human individuals. The V gene's germline CDR1 is SGHRS and CDR2 YFSETQ. The CDR3 is 13 residues long. The germline V and J ends were trimmed by 0 bases and 10 bases, with 8 bases remaining between them. As originally analysed: Junction-only immunoSEQ sequences carried no quality scores, so filtering differed. Generated by immunoSEQ multiplex PCR, the TCRdb table keeps only in-frame clones and is missing some. That table supplies the V and J calls and clone size; D and trimming were determined from the DNA. The table records about 980,000 clones, over 60% of them present only once.

Sequencing was performed on memory CD4+ T cells sorted from blood. Subset given: CD45RA-negative fraction. This chain connects TRBV5-1 to TRBJ1-6; no reliable D call. The TCR comes from a man between 18 and 35 years old in good health. This CDR3 is CASSLAGYSPLHF. CDR3 sequence (DNA): TGCGCCAGCAGCTTGGCAGGATACTCACCCCTCCACTTT.